This T cell receptor beta chain originates from a study of blood T cell repertoires in COVID-19. Background on the study: Samples came from the United States, Italy and Spain, spanning acute and convalescent COVID-19.

The table came from immunoSEQ multiplex PCR; TCRdb's copy has only in-frame clones and leaves some out. The table lists approximately 190,000 clones, 79% of them singletons, with approximately 15% in the top ten. CDR1 and CDR2 from the germline V gene are MNHEY and SVGEGT. Trimming pared 7 bases from V and 0 bases from J, leaving 13 bases between. CDR3 size: 15 residues. The sample was peripheral blood. The receptor was derived from a man aged 55 to 70 with active or convalescent COVID-19. This sequence joins TRBV6-2 or TRBV6-3 and TRBJ2-1; D unclear. Here the CDR3 DNA reads TGTGCCAGCACCCCCAAGCGTCACTCCTACAATGAGCAGTTCTTC. This sequence encodes CASTPKRHSYNEQFF.